This entry describes one TCR beta chain. Its antigen is not identified. V lost 0 bases and J lost 6; bases outside the gene matches: 8. Looked up from germline, CDR1 is SGHNT and CDR2 is YYREEE (reference sequence). The CDR3 sequence is 17 residues long. This specimen belongs to a study of OX40 agonist ivuxolimab in advanced cancers. Here immunoSEQ multiplex PCR was the method, and the copy in TCRdb shows in-frame clones only, minus some. Among about 110,000 clones listed, about 91% were seen once. Study results and limitations: With doses of 0.1 to 3.0 mg/kg, CD4+ and CD8+ blood T cells had undergone clonal expansion by week 6.

The sequencing used CD4+ or CD8+ T cells sorted from blood, collected in a trial of the OX40 agonist ivuxolimab. The clonotype was recovered from an adult with an advanced solid tumor such as melanoma, head and neck, liver or kidney cancer. V is TRBV5-4 and J is TRBJ2-1; 11 bases are shared with TRBD2. CDR3 nucleotides: TGTGCCAGCAGCTTGGCCCGGACTAGCGGGTCCGGCAATGAGCAGTTCTTC. As protein: CASSLARTSGSGNEQFF. Drawing the rest from reference TRBV5-4 and TRBJ2-1, the complete variable domain is ETGVTQSPTHLIKTRGQQVTLRCSSQSGHNTVSWYQQALGQGPQFIFQYYREEENGRGNFPPRFSGLQFPNYSSELNVNALELDDSALYLCASSLARTSGSGNEQFFGPGTRLTVL.